This TCR beta chain was profiled in a study of Ad26.COV2.S vaccination and SARS-CoV-2 variants. Treatment described: approximately 18 received Ad26.COV2.S at low or high dose, single or two shots; 5 received placebo; per-sample allocation not given. Collection of samples fell on day 63 after the first vaccine or placebo injection. CDR1 and CDR2 (germline): SGHVS, FQNEAQ. The CDR3 length is 13 residues. This table comes from immunoSEQ multiplex PCR, and its TCRdb copy is limited to in-frame clones, with some not included. Altogether about 470,000 clones are present, around 90% being singletons, with the ten largest covering around 4.2%. Remarks on this clone: The junction differs from germline at one of its ends, possibly a read error.

The chain combines TRBV7-8 with TRBJ1-4; D call uncertain. The receptor was isolated from a person aged 18-60 years who received the Ad26.COV2.S COVID-19 vaccine or a placebo. The sequencing used peripheral blood, collected in a trial of Ad26.COV2.S vaccine versus placebo. In nucleotides, the CDR3 is TGTGCCAGCAGCTTAGACTCTAAGGAAAAACTGTTTTTT. Amino acids: CASSLDSKEKLFF.